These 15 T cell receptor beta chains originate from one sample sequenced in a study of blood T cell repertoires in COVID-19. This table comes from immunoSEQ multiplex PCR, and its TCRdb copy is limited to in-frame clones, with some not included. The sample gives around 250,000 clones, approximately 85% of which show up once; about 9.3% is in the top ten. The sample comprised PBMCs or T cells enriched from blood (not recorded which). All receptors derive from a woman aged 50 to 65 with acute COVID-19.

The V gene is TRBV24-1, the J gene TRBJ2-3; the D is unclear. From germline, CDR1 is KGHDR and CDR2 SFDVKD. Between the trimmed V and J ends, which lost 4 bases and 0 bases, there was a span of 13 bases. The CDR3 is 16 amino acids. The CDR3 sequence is CATSDPRGTSTDTQYF. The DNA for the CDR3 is TGTGCCACCAGTGACCCCCGCGGTACTAGCACAGATACGCAGTATTTT.

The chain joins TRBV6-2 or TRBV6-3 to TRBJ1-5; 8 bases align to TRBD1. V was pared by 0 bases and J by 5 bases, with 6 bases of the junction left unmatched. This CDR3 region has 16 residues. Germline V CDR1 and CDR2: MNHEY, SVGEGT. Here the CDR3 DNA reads TGTGCCAGCAGTTACTCGCCGACAGGGGTCGATCAGCCCCAGCATTTT. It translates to CASSYSPTGVDQPQHF.

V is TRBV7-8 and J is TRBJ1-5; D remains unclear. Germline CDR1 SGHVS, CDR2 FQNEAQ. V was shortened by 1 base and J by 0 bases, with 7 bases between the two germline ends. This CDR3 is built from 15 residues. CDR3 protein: CASSLGHSSNQPQHF. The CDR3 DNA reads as TGTGCCAGCAGCTTAGGGCACAGTAGCAATCAGCCCCAGCATTTT.

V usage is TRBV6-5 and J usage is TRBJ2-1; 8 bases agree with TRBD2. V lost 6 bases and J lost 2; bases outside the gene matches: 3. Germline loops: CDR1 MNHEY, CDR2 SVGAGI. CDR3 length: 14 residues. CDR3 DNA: TGTGCCAGCAGAACGGGGGGGCCCTACAATGAGCAGTTCTTC. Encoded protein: CASRTGGPYNEQFF.

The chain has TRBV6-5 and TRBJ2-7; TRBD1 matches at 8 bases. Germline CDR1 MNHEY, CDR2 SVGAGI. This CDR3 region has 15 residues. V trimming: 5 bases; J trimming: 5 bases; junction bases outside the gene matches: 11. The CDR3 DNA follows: TGTGCCAGCAGTCTTTTTCCGGGACAGGCCAACGAGCAGTACTTC. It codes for CASSLFPGQANEQYF.

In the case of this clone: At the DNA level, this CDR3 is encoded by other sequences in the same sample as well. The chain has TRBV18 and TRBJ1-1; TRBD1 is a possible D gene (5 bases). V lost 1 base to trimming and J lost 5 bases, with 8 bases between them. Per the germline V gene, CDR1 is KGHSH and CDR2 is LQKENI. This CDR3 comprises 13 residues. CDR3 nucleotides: TGTGCCAGCTCACCACTGGGGGGGACTGAAGCTTTCTTT. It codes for CASSPLGGTEAFF.

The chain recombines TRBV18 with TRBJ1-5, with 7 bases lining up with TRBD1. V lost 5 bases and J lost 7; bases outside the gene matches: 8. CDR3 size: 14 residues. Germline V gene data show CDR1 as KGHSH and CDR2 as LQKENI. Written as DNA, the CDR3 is TGTGCCAGCTCAAATGGACAGGCCGTGCAGCCCCAGCATTTT. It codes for CASSNGQAVQPQHF.

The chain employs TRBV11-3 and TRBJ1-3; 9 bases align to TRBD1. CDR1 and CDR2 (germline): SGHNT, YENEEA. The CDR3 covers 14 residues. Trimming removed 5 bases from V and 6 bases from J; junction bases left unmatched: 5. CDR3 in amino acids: CASSPGTGLNTIYF. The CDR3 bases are TGTGCCAGCAGCCCCGGGACAGGGTTAAACACCATATATTTT. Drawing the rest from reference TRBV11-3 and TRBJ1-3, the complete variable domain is EAGVVQSPRYKIIEKKQPVAFWCNPISGHNTLYWYLQNLGQGPELLIRYENEEAVDDSQLPKDRFSAERLKGVDSTLKIQPAELGDSAVYLCASSPGTGLNTIYFGEGSWLTVV.

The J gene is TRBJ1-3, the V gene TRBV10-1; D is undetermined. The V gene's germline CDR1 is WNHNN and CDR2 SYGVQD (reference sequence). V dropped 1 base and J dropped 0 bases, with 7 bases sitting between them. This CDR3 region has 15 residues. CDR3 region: CASSEFRGSGNTIYF. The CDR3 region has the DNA TGCGCCAGCAGTGAGTTCCGGGGCTCTGGAAACACCATATATTTT.

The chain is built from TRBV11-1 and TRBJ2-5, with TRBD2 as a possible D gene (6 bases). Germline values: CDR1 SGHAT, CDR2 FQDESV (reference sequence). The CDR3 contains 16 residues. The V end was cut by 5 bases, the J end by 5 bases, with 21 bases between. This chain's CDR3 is CASSGGSWGAGETQYF. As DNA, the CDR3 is TGTGCCAGCAGCGGGGGGTCGTGGGGCGCAGGGGAGACCCAGTACTTC.

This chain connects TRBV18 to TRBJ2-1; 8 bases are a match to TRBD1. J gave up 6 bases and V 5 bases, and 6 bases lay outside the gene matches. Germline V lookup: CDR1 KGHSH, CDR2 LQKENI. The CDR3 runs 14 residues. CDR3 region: CASSARTGGNEQFF. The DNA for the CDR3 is TGTGCCAGCTCAGCCAGAACAGGGGGCAATGAGCAGTTCTTC. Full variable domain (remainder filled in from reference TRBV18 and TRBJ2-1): NAGVMQNPRHLVRRRGQEARLRCSPMKGHSHVYWYRQLPEEGLKFMVYLQKENIIDESGMPKERFSAEFPKEGPSILRIQQVVRGDSAAYFCASSARTGGNEQFFGPGTRLTVL.

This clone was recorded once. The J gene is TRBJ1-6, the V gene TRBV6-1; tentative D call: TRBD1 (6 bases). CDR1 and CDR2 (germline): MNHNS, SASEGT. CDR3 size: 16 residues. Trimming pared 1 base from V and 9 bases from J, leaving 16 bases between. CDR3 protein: CASSEVQGEGRSPLHF. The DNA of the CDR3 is TGTGCCAGCAGTGAAGTACAGGGTGAAGGGCGTTCACCCCTCCACTTT.

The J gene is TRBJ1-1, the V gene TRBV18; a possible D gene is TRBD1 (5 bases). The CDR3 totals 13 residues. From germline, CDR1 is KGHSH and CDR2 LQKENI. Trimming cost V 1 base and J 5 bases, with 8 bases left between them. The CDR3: CASSPLRGTEAFF. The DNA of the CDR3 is TGTGCCAGCTCACCACTACGGGGGACTGAAGCTTTCTTT.

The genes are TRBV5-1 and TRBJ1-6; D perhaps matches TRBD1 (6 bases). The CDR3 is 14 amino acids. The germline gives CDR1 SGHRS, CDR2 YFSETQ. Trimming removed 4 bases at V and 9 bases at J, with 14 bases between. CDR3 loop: CASSTGQKTSPLHF. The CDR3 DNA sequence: TGCGCCAGCAGCACCGGACAGAAGACTTCACCCCTCCACTTT. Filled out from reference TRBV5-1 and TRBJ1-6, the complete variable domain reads KAGVTQTPRYLIKTRGQQVTLSCSPISGHRSVSWYQQTPGQGLQFLFEYFSETQRNKGNFPGRFSGRQFSNSRSEMNVSTLELGDSALYLCASSTGQKTSPLHFGNGTRLTVT.

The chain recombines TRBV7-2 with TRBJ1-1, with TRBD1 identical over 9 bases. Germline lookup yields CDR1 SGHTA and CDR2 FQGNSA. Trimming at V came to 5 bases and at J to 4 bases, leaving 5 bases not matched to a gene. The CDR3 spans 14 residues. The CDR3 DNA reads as TGTGCCAGCAGCCTAGGGACAGGGTCCACTGAAGCTTTCTTT. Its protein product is CASSLGTGSTEAFF.